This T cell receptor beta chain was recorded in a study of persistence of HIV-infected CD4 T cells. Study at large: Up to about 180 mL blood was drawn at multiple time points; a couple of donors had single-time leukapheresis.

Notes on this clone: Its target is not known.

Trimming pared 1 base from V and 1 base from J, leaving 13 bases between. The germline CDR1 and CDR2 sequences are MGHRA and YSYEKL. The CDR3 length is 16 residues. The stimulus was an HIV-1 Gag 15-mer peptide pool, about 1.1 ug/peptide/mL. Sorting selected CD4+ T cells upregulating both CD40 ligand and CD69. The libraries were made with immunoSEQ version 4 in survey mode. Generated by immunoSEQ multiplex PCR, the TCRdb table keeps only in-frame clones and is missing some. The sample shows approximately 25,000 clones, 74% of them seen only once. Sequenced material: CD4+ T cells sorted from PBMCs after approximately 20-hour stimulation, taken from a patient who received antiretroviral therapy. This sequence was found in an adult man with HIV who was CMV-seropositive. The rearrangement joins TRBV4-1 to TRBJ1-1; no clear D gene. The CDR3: CASSQASYVGNTEAFF. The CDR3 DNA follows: TGCGCCAGCAGCCAAGCTTCTTATGTGGGGAACACTGAAGCTTTCTTT.